Listed here is a single T cell receptor beta chain. It has no known antigen specificity. The input lacks base qualities; no much larger clone sits a single base away. Library preparation used the immunoSEQ multiplex PCR assay. For the multiplex PCR, a mixture combining 60 forward primers for TCR Vbeta segments and 13 reverse primers for TCR Jbeta segments was used. The CDR3 region of rearranged TCR beta genes was amplified from genomic DNA with a multiplex PCR assay. Amplified TCR beta libraries were sequenced as 87-base-pair reads on the Illumina HiSeq System. On the study's bioinformatics: A later analysis counted some 80 million unique TCR beta chains across the approximately 700 repertoires, and some 11 million of these chains were shared by at least two donors. A nearest-neighbor algorithm error-corrected the raw reads and collapsed the reads into unique sequences, merging closely related sequences to remove PCR and sequencing errors. Alignment of CDR3 sequences to IMGT reference sequences was used to assign V, D and J gene segments. For a sequence to be retained, a match of at least six nucleotides to both a V gene segment and a J gene segment was required. Rearrangements were classified as productive when the CDR3 lacked stop codons and remained in frame with V and J, and all other rearrangements were classified as non-productive. Following IMGT convention, CDR3 was defined as the stretch from the second conserved V-encoded cysteine up to the conserved J-encoded phenylalanine. The earlier analysis of 500 to 750 of the donors excluded any sequence lacking an unambiguous match to a single V gene segment. In an earlier analysis of some 590 of the donors, V segments were called functional above 56.7% productive rearrangements and were called segregating when the between-donor standard deviation exceeded 5%. A statistical classification framework was developed to diagnose cytomegalovirus status using the catalog of TCR beta chain sequences. In a later analysis, V and J genes were assigned by comparing TCR nucleotide sequences against IMGT/GENE-DB human TR gene sequences. A later analysis assigned CDR3 sequences and most-parsimonious VDJ recombination scenarios with the TCRdist pipeline. In a later analysis, each TCR beta chain was defined by its CDR3 amino acid sequence together with its V-gene family, and reads without a unique V-gene family were excluded. As a way to deal with suspected cross-contamination and a sequencing artifact, a later analysis dropped 450 to 600 nucleotide sequences that were highly shared and had low generation probability. For each public chain, a later analysis derived a clonal expansion index from normalized ranks of inferred template counts within each repertoire. Generation probabilities in a later analysis came from a VDJ recombination model fitted to out-of-frame rearrangements, and those results were checked against IGoR. In a later analysis, TCR-TCR, TCR-HLA and TCR-CMV co-occurrence was scored with hypergeometric tests, and a repertoire-size bias correction was applied to TCR pairs. In a later analysis, false discovery rates were estimated by permuting HLA or CMV assignments 20 times. In a later analysis, co-occurring TCRs were grouped using DBSCAN, and TCRdist sequence similarity was added for clustering within HLA-allele-positive subsets. For co-occurrence clustering, repertoires with fewer than 30,000 or more than 120,000 public chains were excluded, along with roughly 5 repertoires with anomalous nucleotide sharing. Here the immuneACCESS table is served through TCRdb, limited to in-frame sequences with V and J called. Missing clones are a known gap in these copies; in checked studies unresolved V genes cover under half, and the rest lacks a known reason. That table furnishes V, J and clone size, whereas the DNA furnished D and trimming. This sample has some 160,000 clones in its table, and over 75% of those were observed once. Around 0.52% of the sample is in the top ten clones.

The CDR3 sequence holds 13 residues, the cysteine and phenylalanine included. Just the 39-base CDR3 DNA is kept, in frame starting at base 1. Reading the germline V gene gives CDR1 SGHRS and CDR2 YFSETQ. V sheds 7 bases and J sheds 6 bases, leaving 15 bases between their ends. This entry comes from a study of cytomegalovirus exposure and HLA in healthy donors (dated by TCRdb to 2017 to 2019). Concerning the study at large: According to an earlier analysis of 587 of the donors, about 170 million T cells yielded roughly 100 million unique TCR beta sequences and roughly 280 Gb of sequence data. Every repertoire in the discovery cohort had been generated on one and the same sequencing platform. Rather than drawing on any new phenotypic data, the later analysis identified candidate immune exposures from TCR beta sequences and the way those sequences occurred across donors. Donor age, sex, ethnicity and CMV serostatus were collected together with the repertoire data. Roughly 5 DR-DQ haplotypes were treated as single units for association and clustering because of strong linkage in the cohort. An early release that covered roughly 600 HLA-typed donors contained approximately 300 gigabases of sequencing data and around 80 million unique TCR sequences. To decide whether each TCR beta V gene segment behaved as functional or pseudogenic, an earlier analysis of several hundred of the donors relied on high-throughput TCR beta sequencing. Among 398 genotyped donors of the cohort, an average of approximately 200,000 unique TCR beta nucleotide sequences was sequenced per donor, of which roughly 18% were non-productive. A separate validation cohort of about 110 different subjects was used in addition to the roughly 620-subject first cohort. Typing coverage differed by locus: A, B, C, DRB1 and DQB1 were typed in roughly 629-630 donors, DQA1 in about 560, DPA1 in some 600, and DPB1 in roughly 450. The aim of the study was to test whether cataloging public T cell receptors could identify signatures of past pathogen exposure. High-throughput TCR immunosequencing, statistical association of individual TCRs with disease status, and machine learning were combined to predict cytomegalovirus infection status. Both class I and class II loci were covered by HLA typing, at four-digit resolution. A later analysis re-examined previously published TCR beta repertoires from roughly 650 donors and added high-resolution HLA genotyping to investigate patterns of TCR occurrence. In a later genetic analysis, genome-wide SNP genotypes for 398 of the 666 donors were used, and that subset was treated as a discovery cohort. Using immunosequencing, the study profiled T cell repertoires from around 680 subjects and related those repertoires to cytomegalovirus serostatus. Among the roughly 400 genotyped donors, around 79% belonged to the genetic ancestry cluster associated with self-reported Caucasian donors. Points the paper makes about the study in general: A later genetic analysis reported fewer N-insertions in productive TCRs among donors in an Asian-associated ancestry cluster than the roughly 700-donor mean. Three of the identified cytomegalovirus-associated TCR beta chains were confirmed in vitro to be specific for cytomegalovirus antigens. Roughly uniform sequencing depth across donors was assumed in presence/absence analyses, although this assumption may not hold. Because the 87-base-pair reads could not distinguish some IMGT-functional V segments, including TRBV6-2 and TRBV6-3, those segments were excluded. While some public TCRs were present in many individuals, most TCR sequences turned up only very rarely across donors. Strong co-occurrence of HLA alleles, especially DR and DQ, made assigning TCR associations to individual alleles difficult. Linkage disequilibrium might explain the correlated functional status among segregating V segments, but an unknown experimental factor could not be excluded. In a later analysis, most CMV-associated TCR beta chains were found to appear HLA-restricted, with HLA associations seemingly driven largely by CMV exposure. A later analysis found that HLA-associated TCR beta chains were more clonally expanded and had lower generation probabilities than equally common non-associated chains. Because counts were too low, 15 or so rarely observed V segments, including chromosome 9 orphons, were excluded from the earlier analysis of 500 to 700 of the donors. According to the authors, the approach could potentially be generalized to other disease states and immunological phenotypes. This cohort had only TCR beta chains sequenced, and the lack of alpha or paired-chain data limited which features could be detected. In both the original and validation cohorts, the classifier was reported to diagnose cytomegalovirus status with high specificity and sensitivity. Specific HLA alleles were associated with over 15,000 TCR beta sequences at a false discovery rate of 0.05 in a later analysis. In a later analysis, the rate of TCR association differed among HLA loci, with DRB1 alleles having the most associated TCRs and HLA-C alleles having the fewest. Because HLA typing was unavailable for some donors at each locus, only the typed subset was used in association tests. In the study, approximately 160 TCR beta chains were listed as associated with cytomegalovirus. The only immune exposure information available for the cohort was CMV serostatus. Several of the top co-occurrence clusters appeared to be linked to parvovirus B19, influenza, CMV and Epstein-Barr virus, according to a later analysis. In a later genetic analysis, a missense DCLRE1C variant was associated with V-gene and J-gene trimming of TCR beta chains, and the association was replicated in an independent cohort. A cluster of highly shared sequence variants was judged likely to represent a technical artifact of the sequencing pipeline. An earlier analysis of approximately 600 of the donors showed that most TCR beta V segments appeared in productive rearrangements either about 87% or about 30% of the time, which broadly matched IMGT annotations. A further reported finding was that TCR beta sequences accurately predicted the HLA-A and HLA-B alleles for most subjects in the first cohort.

The cohort consisted of approximately 690 healthy bone marrow donors. At the time of sampling, every cohort member was nominally healthy, though immune exposures that went unrecorded were likely present. The donor was CMV seronegative and was included in the group of 352 seronegative cohort members. A peripheral blood sample was provided by each donor, and peripheral blood mononuclear cells were used for TCR beta sequencing. Genomic DNA was extracted from the blood cell samples with the Qiagen DNeasy Blood Extraction Kit. The specimen was PBMCs. Recombination joined TRBV5-1 with TRBJ2-3; a tentative D match to TRBD2 spans 5 bases. The clonotype originates from a woman in her forties or fifties in good health and CMV-seronegative. The DNA sequence follows: TGCGCCAGCTCCGCGGGCGTTGGGGATACGCAGTATTTT. The resulting protein is CASSAGVGDTQYF.